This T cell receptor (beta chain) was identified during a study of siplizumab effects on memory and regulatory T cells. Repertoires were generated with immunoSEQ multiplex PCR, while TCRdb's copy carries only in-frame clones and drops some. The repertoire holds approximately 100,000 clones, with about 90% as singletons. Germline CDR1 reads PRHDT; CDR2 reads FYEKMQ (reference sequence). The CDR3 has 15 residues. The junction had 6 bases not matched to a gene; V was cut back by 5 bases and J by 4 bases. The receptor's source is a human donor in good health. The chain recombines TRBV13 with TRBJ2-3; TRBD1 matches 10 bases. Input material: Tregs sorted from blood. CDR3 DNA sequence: TGTGCCAGCAGCGGTGACAGGGGGCAAGCAGATACGCAGTATTTT. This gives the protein CASSGDRGQADTQYF.